A single sample gave rise to the 30 T cell receptor beta chains below, sequenced in a study of T cell repertoires in cytomegalovirus infection. These receptors have no known antigen. MiXCR, run by TCRdb on the reads, gives a single entry per CDR3 protein. The sample consists of some 900,000 distinct CDR3 sequences, 32% of them appearing once. Sequencing was performed on cultured CD8+ T cells from PBMCs, taken from culture after CMV antigen stimulation. Source of these receptors: a human donor in good health (CMV status not recorded). Some clones in this sample may be carry-over from other donors' samples.

The CDR3 nucleotides read TGTGCCAGCAGTTTAGGGTTAGGACAGACTGAAGCTTTCTTT. Its protein is CASSLGLGQTEAFF. The chain combines TRBV12-3 or TRBV12-4 with TRBJ1-1, with a possible D match to TRBD1 (6 bases). V gave up 1 base and J gave up 5 bases, with 11 bases separating them. This CDR3 has 14 amino acids.

There are a few counts of this clonotype. The chain combines TRBV7-9 with TRBJ1-3; 9 bases are shared with TRBD1. Germline lookup yields CDR1 SEHNR and CDR2 FQNEAQ (reference sequence). Trimming took 4 bases from V and 1 from J; bases not matched to a gene: 8. The CDR3 spans 17 residues. The CDR3 sequence: CASSSPGQGTSGNTIYF. CDR3 DNA sequence: TGTGCCAGCAGCTCCCCGGGACAGGGAACGTCTGGAAACACCATATATTTT. Using reference TRBV7-9 and TRBJ1-3 for the parts outside the CDR3, the full variable domain is DTGVSQNPRHKITKRGQNVTFRCDPISEHNRLYWYRQTLGQGPEFLTYFQNEAQLEKSRLLSDRFSAERPKGSFSTLEIQRTEQGDSAMYLCASSSPGQGTSGNTIYFGEGSWLTVV.

CDR3: CASSLFDRVPDTQYF. The DNA for the CDR3 is TGTGCCAGCAGCTTATTCGATAGGGTGCCAGATACGCAGTATTTT. The rearrangement joins TRBV7-9 to TRBJ2-3; unclear D gene. The ends were cut back, 2 bases at V and 4 bases at J, with 13 bases in the middle. Germline CDR1 reads SEHNR; CDR2 reads FQNEAQ (reference sequence). CDR3 size: 15 residues.

J is TRBJ2-6 and V is TRBV19; D not resolved. The V gene's germline CDR1 is LNHDA and CDR2 SQIVND (reference sequence). The CDR3 has 14 amino acids. V was pared by 3 bases and J by 1 base, with 4 bases between. CDR3 sequence (DNA): TGTGCCAGTAGTATTGCGTCTGGGGCCAACGTCCTGACTTTC. This codes for CASSIASGANVLTF. Full variable domain (outside the CDR3, taken from reference TRBV19 and TRBJ2-6): DGGITQSPKYLFRKEGQNVTLSCEQNLNHDAMYWYRQDPGQGLRLIYYSQIVNDFQKGDIAEGYSVSREKKESFPLTVTSAQKNPTAFYLCASSIASGANVLTFGAGSRLTVL.

The chain combines TRBV15 with TRBJ2-7; TRBD2 agrees at 10 bases. Germline CDR1 LNHNV, CDR2 YYDKDF (reference sequence). The J segment lost 2 bases and the V segment lost 1 base, leaving 2 bases of the junction unmatched. The length of the CDR3 is 15 residues. CDR3 DNA sequence: TGTGCCACCAGCAGAGGGACTAGCGGTCCCTACGAGCAGTACGTC. Residues: CATSRGTSGPYEQYV.

This clonotype was seen many times. This chain links TRBV7-9 with TRBJ1-5, with D maybe TRBD1 (6 bases). Germline assignment: CDR1 SEHNR and CDR2 FQNEAQ (reference sequence). Trimming removed 4 bases at V and 12 bases at J, with 16 bases between. This CDR3 is built from 13 residues. The CDR3 here is CASSSAQGMNQHF. CDR3 coding DNA: TGTGCCAGCAGCTCCGCGCAGGGGATGAACCAGCATTTT.

This chain uses TRBV5-4 with TRBJ1-6; D ambiguous. Deletions cut 0 bases from V and 11 bases from J, with 12 bases between. The CDR3 runs 14 residues. Germline V gene lookup returns CDR1 SGHNT and CDR2 YYREEE (reference sequence). In nucleotides, the CDR3 is TGTGCCAGCAGCTTGGACAAAACGGATCCACCCCTCCACTTT. As protein: CASSLDKTDPPLHF.

The chain joins TRBV6-2 or TRBV6-3 to TRBJ1-2; no definite D call. The germline CDR1 and CDR2 sequences are MNHEY and SVGEGT. Trimming cost V 0 bases and J 5 bases, with 13 bases left between them. The CDR3 consists of 15 residues. The CDR3 here is CASSYSSGRSYGYTF. The CDR3 DNA is TGTGCCAGCAGTTACTCCAGCGGGCGGTCTTATGGCTACACCTTC.

V is TRBV19 and J is TRBJ2-5; TRBD2 might be the D (6 bases). V lost 3 bases and J lost 1, with 9 bases in between. The CDR3 is made up of 14 amino acids. Germline V CDR1 and CDR2: LNHDA, SQIVND (reference sequence). The CDR3 nucleotides are TGTGCCAGTAGTATCTTCGGGAGCCAAGAGACCCAGTACTTC. Residues: CASSIFGSQETQYF.

This clonotype has a count of ten or more. This chain links TRBV7-9 with TRBJ1-1; D uncertain. From germline, CDR1 is SEHNR and CDR2 FQNEAQ (reference sequence). The CDR3 is 13 residues long. The V end was cut by 5 bases, the J end by 0 bases, with 7 bases between. CDR3 nucleotide sequence: TGTGCCAGCAGCCCCCCACTGAACACTGAAGCTTTCTTT. The encoded protein is CASSPPLNTEAFF.

With regard to this clonotype: A much larger clone lies one base from this, so it may be a read error. J is TRBJ2-3 and V is TRBV12-3 or TRBV12-4, with 7 bases matching TRBD2. This CDR3 has 15 amino acids. CDR3 coding DNA: TGTGTCAGCAGTCCGCGGACTAGAAGCACAGATACGCAGTATTTT. This sequence encodes CVSSPRTRSTDTQYF.

The chain carries TRBV9 and TRBJ1-2; D remains ambiguous. Trimming stripped 0 bases from V and 0 bases from J, with 6 bases between. The CDR3 is 14 amino acids. CDR1 SGDLS and CDR2 YYNGEE come from the germline V gene. The DNA for the CDR3 is TGTGCCAGCAGCGTAGATGTTACTAACTATGGCTACACCTTC. Protein product: CASSVDVTNYGYTF. Full variable domain (outside the CDR3, taken from reference TRBV9 and TRBJ1-2): DSGVTQTPKHLITATGQRVTLRCSPRSGDLSVYWYQQSLDQGLQFLIQYYNGEERAKGNILERFSAQQFPDLHSELNLSSLELGDSALYFCASSVDVTNYGYTFGSGTRLTVV.

This clonotype appeared a few times. V gene TRBV7-2 combines with J gene TRBJ1-6, with unresolved D. The CDR3 has 15 residues. From germline, CDR1 is SGHTA and CDR2 FQGNSA. V was shortened by 1 base and J by 0 bases, with 4 bases between the two germline ends. CDR3 nucleotide sequence: TGTGCCAGCAGCTTAGGGTTCTCCTATAATTCACCCCTCCACTTT. Translated, it gives CASSLGFSYNSPLHF.

The chain links TRBV27 to TRBJ2-7; D ambiguous. Trimming shortened V by 6 bases and J by 7 bases, and 25 bases separated the two germline ends. The CDR3 runs to 16 residues. Germline CDR1 reads MNHEY; CDR2 reads SMNVEV (reference sequence). The CDR3 coding sequence is TGTGCCAGCAGCTTTACAAGCCCCAGGCCGGGTAGTGAGCAGTACTTC. The encoded protein is CASSFTSPRPGSEQYF.

This clonotype was counted a few times. This chain joins TRBV7-6 and TRBJ1-5, with D perhaps TRBD1 (6 bases). Trimming cost V 0 bases and J 2 bases, with 8 bases left between them. The germline V gene encodes CDR1 SGHVS and CDR2 FNYEAQ. The CDR3 covers 15 residues. CDR3 DNA sequence: TGTGCCAGCAGCTTAGCACAGGGTGGCAATCAGCCCCAGCATTTT. Translating gives CASSLAQGGNQPQHF.

This clonotype was counted only a few times. The chain employs TRBV6-6 and TRBJ2-6; the D gene is possibly TRBD1 (6 bases). CDR1 MNHNY and CDR2 SVGAGI come from the germline V gene (reference sequence). Trimming took 0 bases from V and 2 from J, leaving 14 bases between them. The CDR3 is 18 amino acids. Here the CDR3 reads CASSYSTGSPTGANVLTF. The CDR3 DNA is TGTGCCAGCAGTTACTCGACAGGCTCACCAACTGGGGCCAACGTCCTGACTTTC.

The J gene is TRBJ1-1, the V gene TRBV6-6; a possible D gene is TRBD1 (6 bases). The CDR3 is made up of 13 amino acids. The V gene lost 8 bases and the J gene lost 1 base, with 11 bases spanning the gap. CDR1 MNHNY and CDR2 SVGAGI come from the germline V gene (reference sequence). DNA for the CDR3: TGTGCCAGCCTGACAGGACCGAACACTGAAGCTTTCTTT. Translating it yields CASLTGPNTEAFF.

The chain recombines TRBV9 with TRBJ2-1; 11 bases line up with TRBD2. Germline trimming cut 0 bases from V and 0 bases from J; bases unmatched to any gene: 2. CDR3 length: 17 residues. Per germline, CDR1 SGDLS and CDR2 YYNGEE. CDR3 bases: TGTGCCAGCAGCGTAGCTAGCGGGGGGTTCTCCTACAATGAGCAGTTCTTC. It is translated as CASSVASGGFSYNEQFF. The full variable domain, its missing parts supplied by reference TRBV9 and TRBJ2-1, is DSGVTQTPKHLITATGQRVTLRCSPRSGDLSVYWYQQSLDQGLQFLIQYYNGEERAKGNILERFSAQQFPDLHSELNLSSLELGDSALYFCASSVASGGFSYNEQFFGPGTRLTVL.

This clonotype was recorded a few times. The V gene is TRBV6-1, the J gene TRBJ1-5; D ambiguous. Trimming cost V 8 bases and J 0 bases, with 14 bases left between them. The CDR3 is 15 residues long. Germline V gene sequence: CDR1 MNHNS, CDR2 SASEGT. The CDR3 spells CASLVWGSSNQPQHF. CDR3 DNA sequence: TGTGCCAGCCTAGTGTGGGGTTCTAGCAATCAGCCCCAGCATTTT.

J is TRBJ2-7 and V is TRBV28; D not resolved. This CDR3 has 13 amino acids. V was trimmed by 4 bases and J by 0 bases, leaving 7 bases between them. Germline CDR1 and CDR2: MDHEN and SYDVKM. CDR3 loop: CASSSAGSYEQYV. CDR3 coding DNA: TGTGCCAGCAGTTCCGCAGGCTCCTACGAGCAGTACGTC.

The rearrangement links TRBV7-2 to TRBJ1-1; D possibly corresponds to TRBD1 (5 bases). The V end was cut by 8 bases, the J end by 7 bases, with 29 bases between. Germline V lookup: CDR1 SGHTA, CDR2 FQGNSA. This CDR3 spans 17 amino acids. This chain's CDR3 is CASQLSPVRIRGDEAFF. As DNA, the CDR3 is TGTGCCAGCCAGCTGTCTCCCGTTCGGATTCGGGGGGATGAAGCTTTCTTT.

This clonotype was seen repeatedly, ten times or more. The V gene is TRBV7-6, the J gene TRBJ2-3; D unclear. CDR1 and CDR2 from the germline V gene are SGHVS and FNYEAQ. Trimming shortened V by 5 bases and J by 2 bases, and 8 bases separated the two germline ends. The CDR3 totals 13 residues. As DNA, the CDR3 is TGTGCCAGCAGCAAATTAACCACAGATACGCAGTATTTT. Its translation is CASSKLTTDTQYF.

The V call is TRBV28, the J call TRBJ1-1; no definite D call. Germline V gene lookup returns CDR1 MDHEN and CDR2 SYDVKM. Trimming cost V 5 bases and J 5 bases, with 15 bases left between them. CDR3 size: 14 residues. CDR3 residues: CASSPQPSGTEAFF. The CDR3 nucleotides read TGTGCCAGCAGTCCGCAGCCTTCGGGGACTGAAGCTTTCTTT.

This rearrangement joins TRBV12-3 or TRBV12-4 to TRBJ1-4; TRBD1 agrees at 7 bases. CDR3 length equals 18 residues. Trimming at V came to 7 bases and at J to 8 bases, leaving 22 bases not matched to a gene. For the CDR3, the DNA is TGTGCCAGCACCCCATCTACGCCCTTAAGGGGGCGACGGGAAAAACTGTTTTTT. Translated: CASTPSTPLRGRREKLFF.

This clonotype was seen repeatedly, ten times or more. The CDR3 spells CASSPSLEQFF. CDR3 DNA sequence: TGTGCCAGCAGCCCCAGTTTGGAGCAGTTCTTC. This sequence joins TRBV7-2 and TRBJ2-1; no definite D call. Per germline, CDR1 SGHTA and CDR2 FQGNSA. Trimming took 5 bases from V and 10 from J, leaving 9 bases between them. This CDR3 has 11 amino acids.

The chain employs TRBV7-2 and TRBJ2-1; 8 bases line up with TRBD2. The V segment lost 1 base and the J segment 4 bases; nucleotides outside the gene matches: 3. The germline CDR1 and CDR2 sequences are SGHTA and FQGNSA. This CDR3 is built from 15 residues. Written as DNA, the CDR3 is TGTGCCAGCAGCTTAGGGGTAGCGGGGTACAATGAGCAGTTCTTC. Its translation is CASSLGVAGYNEQFF. Filled out from reference TRBV7-2 and TRBJ2-1, the complete variable domain reads GAGVSQSPSNKVTEKGKDVELRCDPISGHTALYWYRQSLGQGLEFLIYFQGNSAPDKSGLPSDRFSAERTGGSVSTLTIQRTQQEDSAVYLCASSLGVAGYNEQFFGPGTRLTVL.

The chain carries TRBV7-1 and TRBJ1-1, with D possibly being TRBD1 (5 bases). TRBV7-1 is filed as an ORF, its function uncertain. The CDR3 is 13 amino acids. The ends were cut back, 5 bases at V and 3 bases at J, with 10 bases in the middle. The CDR3 is CASSKGAYTEAFF. The CDR3 region has the DNA TGTGCCAGCAGCAAAGGGGCTTACACTGAAGCTTTCTTT.

The genes are TRBV2 and TRBJ1-1; D possibly corresponds to TRBD1 (6 bases). Germline CDR1 is SNHLY and CDR2 is FYNNEI. The CDR3 has 11 residues. With 10 bases removed from V and 11 bases from J, the gap between germline ends came to 17 bases. Here the CDR3 DNA reads TGTGCCACCGGGACATCCCAGGGGGCTTTCTTT. Its translation is CATGTSQGAFF.

In the case of this clonotype: A read error is possible here, since a much larger clone lies one base away. The chain is built from TRBV7-9 and TRBJ2-1; a weak D match, TRBD1 (6 bases). Germline values: CDR1 SEHNR, CDR2 FQNEAQ (reference sequence). The length of the CDR3 is 15 residues. CDR3 protein: CASSLRQVAYNERFF. In DNA form, the CDR3 reads TGTGCCAGCAGCTTAAGACAGGTCGCATACAATGAGCGGTTCTTC.

This clonotype was seen more than once but under ten times. This chain connects TRBV2 to TRBJ1-4; D is perhaps TRBD1 (5 bases). Trimming pared 2 bases from V and 5 bases from J, leaving 12 bases between. The CDR3 is 15 amino acids. Germline V lookup: CDR1 SNHLY, CDR2 FYNNEI. The CDR3 loop reads CASSERGGENEKLFF. In DNA, the CDR3 is TGTGCCAGCAGTGAAAGGGGAGGGGAGAATGAAAAACTGTTTTTT.